Following are 8 T cell receptor beta chains from one sample sequenced in a study of blood T cell repertoires in COVID-19. Some clones are missing from TCRdb's copy, which holds only in-frame ones; the method was immunoSEQ multiplex PCR. The sample lists roughly 200,000 clones, roughly nine tenths occurring once. Sequenced: PBMCs or T cells enriched from blood (not recorded which). The receptor source for this set is a woman aged 25-40 years who had recovered from COVID-19.

This clone was counted a single time. As DNA, the CDR3 is TGTGCCAGCACGGGACAGCCGCCCTATGGCTACACCTTC. As protein: CASTGQPPYGYTF. V gene TRBV25-1 combines with J gene TRBJ1-2; 7 nucleotides match TRBD1. Per germline, CDR1 MGHDK and CDR2 SYGVNS. The junction had 6 bases not matched to a gene; V was cut back by 7 bases and J by 4 bases. The CDR3 is made up of 13 amino acids.

The rearrangement joins TRBV7-2 to TRBJ1-3; D unresolved. Trimming shortened V by 1 base and J by 0 bases, and 13 bases separated the two germline ends. CDR3 length: 17 residues. Germline CDR1 SGHTA, CDR2 FQGNSA. This chain's CDR3 is CASSLGLGSSSGNTIYF. In DNA form, the CDR3 reads TGTGCCAGCAGCTTAGGTTTGGGCAGTAGCTCTGGAAACACCATATATTTT.

The chain is built from TRBV4-3 and TRBJ2-1, with D maybe TRBD1 (6 bases). V gave up 0 bases and J gave up 7 bases, with 10 bases separating them. CDR1 is LGHNA, CDR2 YSLEER, per germline. CDR3 size: 14 residues. The CDR3 region is CASSQEGAWNEQFF. As DNA, the CDR3 is TGCGCCAGCAGCCAAGAGGGGGCTTGGAATGAGCAGTTCTTC.

The chain carries TRBV6-2 or TRBV6-3 and TRBJ2-3, with 11 nucleotides matching TRBD2. V was clipped by 0 bases and J by 0 bases; unmatched bases: 8. CDR1 and CDR2 (germline): MNHEY, SVGEGT. CDR3 length: 19 amino acids. The CDR3 is CASSYSLPGTSGSTDTQYF. The CDR3 region has the DNA TGTGCCAGCAGTTACTCACTACCCGGGACTAGCGGCAGCACAGATACGCAGTATTTT.

The chain uses TRBV19 and TRBJ1-5; no clear D. The CDR3 is made up of 16 amino acids. The germline V gene has CDR1 LNHDA and CDR2 SQIVND (reference sequence). V lost 0 bases to trimming and J lost 3 bases, with 12 bases between them. CDR3: CASSIDYQQFNQPQHF. CDR3 DNA: TGTGCCAGTAGTATAGATTATCAACAGTTCAATCAGCCCCAGCATTTT.

This clone was picked up one time. This rearrangement joins TRBV4-2 to TRBJ1-1; TRBD1 matches 8 bases. V lost 2 bases, J lost 1 base, and 6 bases stayed unmatched. The CDR3 consists of 16 residues. Looked up from germline, CDR1 is LGHNA and CDR2 is YNFKEQ. CDR3 in amino acids: CASSQSQGARNTEAFF. Written as DNA, the CDR3 is TGTGCCAGCAGCCAATCCCAGGGGGCAAGGAACACTGAAGCTTTCTTT.

The chain couples TRBV9 to TRBJ2-4, with a weak D call TRBD2 (6 bases). The CDR3 totals 17 residues. V lost 0 bases and J 0 bases, leaving 13 bases between the germline ends. CDR1 and CDR2 (germline): SGDLS, YYNGEE. The CDR3: CASSVDGGNGAKNIQYF. CDR3 in DNA: TGTGCCAGCAGCGTAGACGGAGGGAATGGAGCCAAAAACATTCAGTACTTC.

The chain carries TRBV4-2 and TRBJ1-5; D remains ambiguous. The CDR3 is 15 amino acids. The V gene's germline CDR1 is LGHNA and CDR2 YNFKEQ. The V and J ends lost 1 base and 10 bases respectively, with 17 bases between them. CDR3 sequence (DNA): TGTGCCAGCAGCCAAGCCGGGGATGGGAATCTACCCCAGCATTTT. It translates to CASSQAGDGNLPQHF.